This T cell receptor (beta chain) was recovered during a study of regulatory and conventional T cells in RAG deficiency (dated by TCRdb to about 2017). At the level of the whole study: The study used high-throughput TCR beta sequencing to compare repertoire diversity and composition of Treg, conventional CD4+ and CD8+ T cells between RAG-deficient patients and healthy controls.

Before genomic DNA was extracted, conventional CD4+ T cells were isolated from blood as CD25-low CD127-high cells. Repertoire analyses used eight healthy control donors as the comparison group. Beyond this particular receptor, the publication reports: Rather than being bona fide Treg cells, the sorted CD25-high CD127-low cells in Omenn syndrome patients may represent peripherally activated cells. Compared with controls, Omenn syndrome and CID/AS patients had approximately 97-fold fewer unique TCR beta sequences in Treg cells, but only roughly 10-fold fewer in the other subsets. Some T-cell subset analyses were not performed for some subjects. Markedly lower Shannon entropy and higher Simpson indices were observed in RAG-deficient patients than in control T-cell subpopulations. Shorter CDR3 lengths were found in all patient T-cell subsets, and >75% Treg-Tconv repertoire overlap at nucleotide and amino acid level was observed in Omenn syndrome patients.

Receptors were amplified or captured by the immunoSEQ multiplex PCR assay. Rearranged TCR beta chain products were amplified from genomic DNA of sorted T-cell subsets and sequenced. The authors' analysis ran thus. Shannon entropy and Simpson indices were used to measure how diverse the repertoire of productive TCR beta rearrangements was. Clonal expansion was assessed using the summed frequency of the 100 most abundant productive TCR beta clonotypes among total reads. The TRB repertoires were evaluated with a self-reactivity index based on amino acid usage at CDR3beta positions 6 and 7. Two-way ANOVA was applied to the repertoire analyses, whereas Student t or Mann-Whitney tests were applied to the flow cytometric analyses. Not all clones reach the TCRdb copy of this immuneACCESS table, which keeps in-frame sequences only. Checked studies attribute under half of the gap to unresolved V genes and leave the rest unexplained. The V and J calls and clone size are taken from that table; D and trimming were inferred from the DNA. The sample has some 21,000 clones on record, 90% to 95% of them singletons. Roughly 0.73% of the sample goes to the ten largest clones.

V trim: 5 bases; J trim: 5 bases; unmatched bases: 10. CDR1 and CDR2 are drawn from the germline V gene: SGHTA, FQGNSA. Including the terminal cysteine and phenylalanine, the CDR3 comprises 15 residues. The sequence is cut down to CDR3 DNA, 45 bases in frame from base 1. To note about this clone: Its antigen remains undetermined. Qualities for individual bases were not recorded, and no much larger clone is one base off.

The sample also formed part of further work on regulatory T cells. As described in the second report: In the multiplex PCR, 52 forward TRBV primers and 13 reverse TRBJ primers were used, and assay-based and computational corrections were applied for amplification bias. Repertoires from patients had restricted unique TRB V-J pairs and skewed V and J gene usage, with the strongest effect in regulatory T cells. The study compared T-cell receptor beta repertoires of sorted regulatory, conventional CD4+ and CD8+ T cells between CD3G-deficient patients and healthy controls. Peripheral blood mononuclear cells were isolated by Ficoll density separation. Rearranged TRB loci were amplified from genomic DNA by multiplex PCR within the immunoSEQ assay. An Illumina HiSeq platform was used to sequence the TRB amplicons. Custom algorithms error-filtered the raw sequences and aligned them to reference gene sequences, after which the immunoSEQ online tools were used for analysis. Frequencies of productive and nonproductive TRB rearrangements were evaluated among both unique and total sequences. Group comparisons used t tests, Mann-Whitney tests or two-way ANOVA run in Prism software.

Recombination joined TRBV7-2 with TRBJ2-7, and TRBD1 matches 9 of the central bases. This TCR was recovered from a human donor in good health. Sequencing was done on a sample of CD4+ T cells sorted from blood. The CDR3 amino acid sequence is: CASSHTGTGRNEQYF. The sequence in DNA is TGTGCCAGCAGCCACACCGGGACAGGGAGGAACGAGCAGTACTTC.